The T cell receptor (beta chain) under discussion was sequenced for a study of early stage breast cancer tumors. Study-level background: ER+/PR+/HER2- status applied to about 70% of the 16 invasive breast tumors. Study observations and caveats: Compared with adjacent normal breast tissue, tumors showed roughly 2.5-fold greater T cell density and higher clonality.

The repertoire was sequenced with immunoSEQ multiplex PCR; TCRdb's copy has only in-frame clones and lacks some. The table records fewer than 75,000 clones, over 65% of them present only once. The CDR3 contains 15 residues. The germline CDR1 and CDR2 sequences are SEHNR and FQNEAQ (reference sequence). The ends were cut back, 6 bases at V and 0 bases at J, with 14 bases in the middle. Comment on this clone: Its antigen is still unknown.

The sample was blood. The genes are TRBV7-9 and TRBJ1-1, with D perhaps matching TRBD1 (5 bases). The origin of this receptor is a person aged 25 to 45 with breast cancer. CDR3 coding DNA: TGTGCCAGCAGGTCTCAGGGATACATGAACACTGAAGCTTTCTTT. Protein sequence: CASRSQGYMNTEAFF. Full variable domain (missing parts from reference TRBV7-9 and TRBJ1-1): DTGVSQNPRHKITKRGQNVTFRCDPISEHNRLYWYRQTLGQGPEFLTYFQNEAQLEKSRLLSDRFSAERPKGSFSTLEIQRTEQGDSAMYLCASRSQGYMNTEAFFGQGTRLTVV.